Listed below are T cell receptor beta chains from one sample, sequenced in a study of CD8+ T cells in alopecia areata. The repertoire was sequenced with immunoSEQ multiplex PCR; TCRdb's copy has only in-frame clones and lacks some. This table has approximately 90,000 clones, just over 70% appearing once. The source material was CD8+ T cells sorted from blood, sampled at week 44, from a patient treated with tofacitinib. All receptors derive from a human donor with alopecia areata. The CDR3 runs from the conserved cysteine through the conserved F or W. D genes are given only for firm matches. Size is stated for part of the rows, as once, few or many counts, or as a class when the clone is expanded.

j_gene	abundance	v_gene	d_gene	CDR3nt	CDR3aa
TRBJ2-7	.	TRBV7-9	TRBD1	TGTGCCAGCAGCGGAGGGACAGGGAGACTCTACGAGCAGTACTTC	CASSGGTGRLYEQYF
TRBJ2-2	.	TRBV30	.	TGTGCCTGGAGTGTCGGACTTCACACCGGGGAGCTGTTTTTT	CAWSVGLHTGELFF
TRBJ2-5	.	TRBV11-2	TRBD2	TGTGCCAGCAGCGAACTCTCCGGGACTAGCGGGGCCCGAGAGACCCAGTACTTC	CASSELSGTSGARETQYF
TRBJ1-2	.	TRBV25-1	TRBD1	TGTGCCAGCAGTGTACAGGGGGCCCCGGACGGCTACACCTTC	CASSVQGAPDGYTF
TRBJ2-2	few	TRBV29-1	.	TGCAGCGTTGAAGACGGGGCTCCCGGGGAGCTGTTTTTT	CSVEDGAPGELFF
TRBJ2-1	.	TRBV7-2	TRBD2	TGTGCCAGCAGCGAGGGAGGGTTCTCCTACAATGAGCAGTTCTTC	CASSEGGFSYNEQFF
TRBJ1-1	.	TRBV6-6	.	TGTGCCAGCAATATCGGGGAGGCTACTGAAGCTTTCTTT	CASNIGEATEAFF
TRBJ1-1	.	TRBV14	.	TGTGCCAGCAGCCAAGGCGCCGAGCGGAGGAACACTGAAGCTTTCTTT	CASSQGAERRNTEAFF
TRBJ1-1	once	TRBV25-1	.	TGTGCCAGCAAAGAGGGGGGGCCGATAAGTGAAGCTTTCTTT	CASKEGGPISEAFF
TRBJ2-5	.	TRBV11-2	TRBD2	TGTGCCAGCAGCCGACTAGCAAGAACTCAAGAGACCCAGTACTTC	CASSRLARTQETQYF
TRBJ1-4	.	TRBV4-3	TRBD1	TGCGCCAGCAGCCCTCGGGACAGACAAAATGAAAAACTGTTTTTT	CASSPRDRQNEKLFF
TRBJ1-1	.	TRBV4-3	TRBD1	TGCGCCAGCAGCCAAGAGGACAGGACAAACACTGAAGCTTTCTTT	CASSQEDRTNTEAFF
TRBJ1-1	.	TRBV9	.	TGTGCCAGCAGCGTAGGAGCTTCGGGGGCAGGGGACATGAACACTGAAGCTTTCTTT	CASSVGASGAGDMNTEAFF
TRBJ2-1	.	TRBV7-6	.	TGTGCCAGCAGCTTAGGAAAGAACAATGAGCAGTTCTTC	CASSLGKNNEQFF
TRBJ2-6	medium-sized	TRBV19	.	TGTGCCAGTAGTATTCAAACTAGTGCTTCTGGGGCCAACGTCCTGACTTTC	CASSIQTSASGANVLTF
TRBJ2-7	.	TRBV10-2	.	TGCGCCAGCCTTCGCGACACCGACTACGAGCAGTACTTC	CASLRDTDYEQYF
TRBJ1-1	.	TRBV7-2	.	TGTGCCAGCAGCTTCGTTACAGGGATGAACACTGAAGCTTTCTTT	CASSFVTGMNTEAFF
TRBJ1-1	.	TRBV6-4	TRBD1	TGTGCCAGCAGTTACGAGGGGGCAGCTTTCTTT	CASSYEGAAFF
TRBJ2-3	.	TRBV29-1	TRBD2	TGCAGCGGAGCGGGGGGGGGCACAGATACGCAGTATTTT	CSGAGGGTDTQYF
TRBJ2-1	.	TRBV19	.	TGTGCCAGTAGTATACCCAGCGCGGAGCAGTTCTTC	CASSIPSAEQFF
TRBJ2-1	.	TRBV12-5	.	TGTGCTAGTGGCCGGGGCAGTGAGCAGTTCTTC	CASGRGSEQFF
TRBJ1-5	.	TRBV19	.	TGTGCCAGTAGTGGGACACTCTATCAGCCCCAGCATTTT	CASSGTLYQPQHF
TRBJ1-1	.	TRBV29-1	TRBD1	TGCAGCGTGGGACAGTCCGGTGAAGCTTTCTTT	CSVGQSGEAFF
TRBJ1-6	.	TRBV13	.	TGTGCCAGCAGCCTCAGGGATGGGAATTCACCCCTCCACTTT	CASSLRDGNSPLHF
TRBJ2-1	few	TRBV13	.	TGTGCCAGCAGCTTAGTGGGGGTCTCCTCCTACAATGAGCAGTTCTTC	CASSLVGVSSYNEQFF
TRBJ1-4	few	TRBV19	.	TGTGCCAGTAGCGCGTCATGGGGTGAAAAACTGTTTTTT	CASSASWGEKLFF
TRBJ2-4	.	TRBV19	TRBD2	TGTGCCAGTAGTATATGGGCTAGCGGAAACATTCAGTACTTC	CASSIWASGNIQYF
TRBJ1-2	.	TRBV13	.	TGTGCCAGCAGCTTTAACTATGGCTACACCTTC	CASSFNYGYTF
TRBJ2-1	.	TRBV27	.	TGTGCCAGCAGTATCCCCGGGACATCCTCCTACAATGAGCAGTTCTTC	CASSIPGTSSYNEQFF
TRBJ2-1	.	TRBV6-4	TRBD2	TGTGCCAGCAGTGACGGGGTAGCGGGGGGGAATGAGCAGTTCTTC	CASSDGVAGGNEQFF
TRBJ1-5	once	TRBV6-5	.	TGTGCCAGCAGTTACAACCAAGGAGGGCCCCAGCATTTT	CASSYNQGGPQHF
TRBJ1-1	.	TRBV2	.	TGTGCCAGCAGTGATTCTAAGGGCCACTTCACTGAAGCTTTCTTT	CASSDSKGHFTEAFF
TRBJ1-1	.	TRBV2	.	TGTGCCAGCAGTACACCCGAGGGAAAGACTGAAGCTTTCTTT	CASSTPEGKTEAFF
TRBJ2-5	.	TRBV2	.	TGTGCCAGCAGTGAAAGTGGAGAAACCCAAGAGACCCAGTACTTC	CASSESGETQETQYF
TRBJ2-7	.	TRBV13	TRBD1	TGTGCCAGCAGCTCGGGGACAGAGACCTACGAGCAGTACTTC	CASSSGTETYEQYF
TRBJ2-7	.	TRBV10-3	TRBD2	TGTGCCATCAGCGTAGCGGGGGAGGACGAGCAGTACTTC	CAISVAGEDEQYF
TRBJ2-7	.	TRBV19	.	TGTGCCAGTAGCGTACTCCGGGACTCGCACTACGAGCAGTACTTC	CASSVLRDSHYEQYF
TRBJ1-1	.	TRBV25-1	.	TGTGCCAGCAGTGAAACCGGTACGAACACTGAAGCTTTCTTT	CASSETGTNTEAFF
TRBJ1-2	.	TRBV5-1	.	TGCGCCAGCAGCCCCCCGGCAGGAACTAACTATGGCTACACCTTC	CASSPPAGTNYGYTF
TRBJ2-3	few	TRBV9	.	TGTGCCAGCAGTAGGTGGGGGGGACAGGAGATCACAGATACGCAGTATTTT	CASSRWGGQEITDTQYF
TRBJ2-7	.	TRBV6-1	TRBD2	TGTGCCAGCAGTGAAGGGGTAGCGGGGGGTTACGAGCAGTACTTC	CASSEGVAGGYEQYF
TRBJ2-5	.	TRBV7-8	TRBD2	TGTGCCAGCAGCTCACCTAGCGGGGCTCAAGAGACCCAGTACTTC	CASSSPSGAQETQYF
TRBJ2-7	.	TRBV11-2	.	TGTGCCAGCAGCTTAGGCAGGGGTGGCGAGCAGTACTTC	CASSLGRGGEQYF
TRBJ1-5	.	TRBV5-6	.	TGTGCCAGCAGCTTGCGACTGGAGGTTCAGCCCCAGCATTTT	CASSLRLEVQPQHF
TRBJ2-7	.	TRBV5-6	.	TGTGCCAGCAGCTCCGGGACAGAGCAGTACTTC	CASSSGTEQYF
TRBJ2-3	.	TRBV4-3	.	TGCGCCAGCAGCCAAGAACGGGCAAGTTTTACAGATACGCAGTATTTT	CASSQERASFTDTQYF
TRBJ2-5	few	TRBV13	TRBD1	TGTGCCAGCAGCTACGACAGGGCCGGGGAGACCCAGTACTTC	CASSYDRAGETQYF
TRBJ2-1	.	TRBV18	TRBD2	TGTGCCAGCTCACCAGGTGGGACTAGCCGACTCCCACTCTTGAATGAGCAGTTCTTC	CASSPGGTSRLPLLNEQFF
TRBJ2-7	.	TRBV7-2	.	TGTGCCAGCTCACAGGGCGGCGAGCAGTACTTC	CASSQGGEQYF
TRBJ2-3	few	TRBV29-1	.	TGCAGCGTTGAAGGAGTGAGGGGCTATAACACAGATACGCAGTATTTT	CSVEGVRGYNTDTQYF
TRBJ1-2	.	TRBV5-6	TRBD1	TGTGCCAGCTGCGACAGGGAGGCCTGCCTGATCTATGGCTACACCTTC	CASCDREACLIYGYTF
TRBJ2-7	.	TRBV2	.	TGTGCCAGCAGTGAACGGGGCCACGAGCAGTACTTC	CASSERGHEQYF
TRBJ2-7	.	TRBV7-8	.	TGTGCCAGCAGCTTACGTTGGCAGCCCTCCTACGAGCAGTACTTC	CASSLRWQPSYEQYF
TRBJ2-3	few	TRBV6-6	.	TGTGCCAGCAGTCAGCCGGTGGACATCAGCACAGATACGCAGTATTTT	CASSQPVDISTDTQYF
TRBJ1-2	.	TRBV9	TRBD1	TGTGCCAGCAGCTCGCGGACAGGGGACCTCTATGGCTACACCTTC	CASSSRTGDLYGYTF
TRBJ2-3	.	TRBV5-4	TRBD1	TGTGCCAGCAGACCTCAGACAGGGTCTAGCACAGATACGCAGTATTTT	CASRPQTGSSTDTQYF
TRBJ2-5	.	TRBV11-3	.	TGTGCCAGCAGCGGACGGGATTATCAAGAGACCCAGTACTTC	CASSGRDYQETQYF
TRBJ1-4	.	TRBV2	TRBD1	TGTGCCAGCAGTGAAGGGTACAGGGGGCTGGCTAATGAAAAACTGTTTTTT	CASSEGYRGLANEKLFF
TRBJ2-7	.	TRBV30	.	TGTGCCTGGAGTCAATCTAGCTCCTACGAGCAGTACTTC	CAWSQSSSYEQYF